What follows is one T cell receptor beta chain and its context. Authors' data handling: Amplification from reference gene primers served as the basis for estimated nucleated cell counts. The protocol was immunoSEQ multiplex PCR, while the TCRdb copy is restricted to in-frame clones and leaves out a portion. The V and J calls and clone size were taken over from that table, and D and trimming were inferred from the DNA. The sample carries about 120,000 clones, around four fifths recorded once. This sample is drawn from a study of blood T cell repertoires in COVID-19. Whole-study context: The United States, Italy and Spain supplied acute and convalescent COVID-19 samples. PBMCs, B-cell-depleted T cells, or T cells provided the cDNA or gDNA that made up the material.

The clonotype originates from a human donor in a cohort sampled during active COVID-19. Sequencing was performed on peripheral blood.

CDR3: CASSRRGQGHEQYF. The CDR3 bases are TGTGCCAGCAGTCGCCGAGGACAGGGCCACGAGCAGTACTTC. The genes are TRBV7-6 and TRBJ2-7; 8 nucleotides agree with TRBD1. The V gene end was trimmed by 6 bases and the J gene end by 5 bases; junction bases not matched to a gene: 9. CDR1 is SGHVS and CDR2 is FNYEAQ in the germline V gene. This CDR3 region has 14 residues.